This TCR beta chain was recorded in a study of cytomegalovirus exposure and HLA in healthy donors (dated by TCRdb to 2016 to 2017). For context, the study as a whole: An earlier analysis of approximately 590 of the donors reported more than 250 Gb of sequence data and 117 million unique TCR beta sequences from 150 million to 200 million T cells. An earlier analysis of around 580 of the donors used high-throughput TCR beta sequencing to judge whether each TCR beta V gene segment behaved as functional or pseudogenic. An early release covering 550 to 700 HLA-typed donors comprised 250 to 350 gigabases of sequencing data and about 90 million unique TCR sequences. The study profiled the T cell repertoires of 500 to 800 subjects by immunosequencing and related them to cytomegalovirus serostatus. Donor age, sex, ethnicity and CMV serostatus were compiled alongside the repertoire data. Several DR-DQ haplotypes were treated as single units for association and clustering because of strong linkage in the cohort. Typing coverage differed by locus: A, B, C, DRB1 and DQB1 were typed in about 629-640 donors, DQA1 in about 500, DPA1 in approximately 610, and DPB1 in roughly 470. To study patterns of TCR occurrence, a later analysis re-analyzed previously published TCR beta repertoires from around 700 donors and added high-resolution HLA genotyping. Every repertoire in the discovery cohort had been generated on one and the same sequencing platform. In addition to the first cohort of roughly 700 subjects, a separate validation cohort of approximately 120 different subjects was used. A later genetic analysis took genome-wide SNP genotypes for about 65% of the 666 donors and used that subset as a discovery cohort. Rather than drawing on any new phenotypic data, the later analysis identified candidate immune exposures from TCR beta sequences and the way those sequences occurred across donors. High-throughput TCR immunosequencing, statistical association of individual TCRs with disease status, and machine learning were combined to predict cytomegalovirus infection status. HLA typing included class I and class II loci at four-digit resolution. The study aimed to test whether signatures of past pathogen exposure could be identified by cataloging public T cell receptors. Among some 400 genotyped donors of the cohort, an average of roughly 240,000 unique TCR beta nucleotide sequences were sequenced per donor, around 18% of them non-productive. Of the approximately 400 genotyped donors, 81% were placed in the genetic ancestry cluster associated with self-reported Caucasian donors.

The V end gives up 5 bases and the J end 8 bases, leaving 14 bases in the junction not matched to a gene. The CDR3 covers 16 residues, taking in both the cysteine and the phenylalanine. Only the CDR3 portion is preserved as DNA: 48 bases, with reading frame beginning at the first base. From a lookup of the germline V gene, CDR1 and CDR2 are MGHRA and YSYEKL. Remarks on this clone: What antigen it recognizes has not been identified. Per-nucleotide qualities are absent, and no much larger clonotype sits a single base away.

The library was built by means of the immunoSEQ multiplex PCR assay. For the multiplex PCR, a mixture combining 60 forward primers for TCR Vbeta segments and 13 reverse primers for TCR Jbeta segments was used. The CDR3 region of rearranged TCR beta genes was amplified from genomic DNA by a multiplex PCR assay. Amplified TCR beta libraries were sequenced as 87-base-pair reads on the Illumina HiSeq System. The authors' pipeline ran thus. Across the 666 repertoires, a later analysis counted some 81 million unique TCR beta chains, some 11 million of which were shared by at least two donors. A nearest-neighbor algorithm error-corrected the raw reads and collapsed the reads into unique sequences, merging closely related sequences to remove PCR and sequencing errors. Alignment of CDR3 sequences to IMGT reference sequences was used to assign V, D and J gene segments. Each retained sequence needed at least a six-nucleotide match to both a V gene segment and a J gene segment. A rearrangement counted as productive if the CDR3 had no stop codons and remained in frame with V and J, and every other rearrangement counted as non-productive. CDR3 was defined by IMGT convention, running from the second conserved V-encoded cysteine to the conserved J-encoded phenylalanine. The earlier analysis of approximately 500 of the donors excluded sequences that lacked an unambiguous match to a single V gene segment. An earlier analysis of roughly 590 of the donors called V segments functional above 56.7% productive rearrangements and segregating when the between-donor standard deviation exceeded 5%. A statistical classification framework was built for diagnosing cytomegalovirus status from the catalog of TCR beta chain sequences. A later analysis assigned V and J genes by comparing TCR nucleotide sequences with IMGT/GENE-DB human TR gene sequences. Using the TCRdist pipeline, a later analysis assigned CDR3 sequences along with most-parsimonious VDJ recombination scenarios. In a later analysis, every TCR beta chain was defined by the combination of its CDR3 amino acid sequence and its V-gene family, and reads without a unique V-gene family were dropped. In a later analysis, a few hundred highly shared, low-generation-probability nucleotide sequences were removed to address suspected cross-contamination and a sequencing artifact. For each public chain, a later analysis derived a clonal expansion index from normalized ranks of inferred template counts within each repertoire. Generation probabilities in a later analysis came from a VDJ recombination model fitted to out-of-frame rearrangements, and those results were checked against IGoR. In a later analysis, TCR-TCR, TCR-HLA and TCR-CMV co-occurrence was scored with hypergeometric tests, and a repertoire-size bias correction was applied to TCR pairs. In a later analysis, false discovery rates were estimated by permuting HLA or CMV assignments 20 times. In a later analysis, co-occurring TCRs were grouped with DBSCAN, and TCRdist sequence similarity was added when clustering was performed within HLA-allele-positive subsets. For co-occurrence clustering, repertoires with fewer than 30,000 or more than 120,000 public chains were excluded, along with about five repertoires with anomalous nucleotide sharing. Imported from immuneACCESS, the table was reduced by TCRdb to in-frame sequences with V and J called. These copies leave out some clones; in studies compared against another copy, an unresolved V gene accounts for under half, and the cause of the remainder is not known. V, J and clone size derive from that table, while D and trimming were established from the DNA sequence. This sample gives about 150,000 clones in total; around 70% of them show up just once. The ten largest clonotypes hold approximately 2% of the sample.

The cohort was made up of 666 healthy bone marrow donors. All cohort members were sampled while nominally healthy, although unrecorded immune exposures were likely present. The donor was CMV seronegative and belonged to the group of around 400 seronegative cohort members. A peripheral blood sample was provided by each donor, and peripheral blood mononuclear cells were used for TCR beta sequencing. The Qiagen DNeasy Blood Extraction Kit was used to extract genomic DNA from the blood cell samples. Overall study outcomes, separate from this receptor: Because HLA typing was missing for some donors at each locus, association tests included only the typed subset. Several of the top co-occurrence clusters appeared to be linked to parvovirus B19, influenza, CMV and Epstein-Barr virus, according to a later analysis. A later analysis found that HLA-associated TCR beta chains were more clonally expanded and had lower generation probabilities than equally common non-associated chains. A later genetic analysis reported fewer N-insertions in productive TCRs among donors in an Asian-associated ancestry cluster than the roughly 700-donor mean. In both the original and validation cohorts, the classifier was reported to diagnose cytomegalovirus status with high specificity and sensitivity. The presence/absence analyses assumed that sequencing depth was roughly uniform across donors, and that assumption may not be true. The study gave a list of some 150 TCR beta chains associated with cytomegalovirus. A later genetic analysis associated a missense DCLRE1C variant with V-gene and J-gene trimming of TCR beta chains, and an independent cohort replicated the association. The sequencing pipeline was judged likely to have produced a cluster of highly shared sequence variants as a technical artifact. Immune exposure information for the cohort was limited to CMV serostatus. In an earlier analysis of 587 of the donors, most TCR beta V segments appeared in productive rearrangements about 87% or about 30% of the time, broadly matching IMGT annotations. Only TCR beta chains were sequenced in this cohort, and the absence of alpha or paired-chain data limited detectable features. Specific HLA alleles were associated with over 15,000 TCR beta sequences at a false discovery rate of 0.05 in a later analysis. Across donors, most TCR sequences were observed very rarely, whereas some public TCRs were present in many individuals. According to a later analysis, most CMV-associated TCR beta chains appeared to be HLA-restricted, and the HLA associations seemed to be driven largely by CMV exposure. Over 15 rarely observed V segments, including chromosome 9 orphons, were excluded from the earlier analysis of about 600 of the donors because counts were too low. Some IMGT-functional V segments, including TRBV6-2 and TRBV6-3, could not be told apart with the 87-base-pair reads, so those segments were excluded. Linkage disequilibrium might explain the correlated functional status among segregating V segments, but an unknown experimental factor could not be excluded. Three of the identified cytomegalovirus-associated TCR beta chains were confirmed in vitro to be specific for cytomegalovirus antigens. It was suggested by the authors that the approach could potentially be generalized to other disease states and immunological phenotypes. A further reported finding was that TCR beta sequences accurately predicted the HLA-A and HLA-B alleles for most subjects in the first cohort. In a later analysis, the rate of TCR association differed among HLA loci, with DRB1 alleles having the most associated TCRs and HLA-C alleles having the fewest. When HLA alleles, especially DR and DQ, strongly co-occurred, attributing TCR associations to individual alleles was difficult.

The sequenced sample was PBMCs. This TCR was sampled from a man aged 35-49 years in good health and CMV-seronegative. The chain was built from TRBV4-1 and TRBJ1-2, with TRBD1 matching 10 junction bases. The nucleotides read TGCGCCAGCAGCTTCTTTGGCGGACAGGGGGTGCGGGGCTACACCTTC. It codes for CASSFFGGQGVRGYTF.